This T cell receptor (beta chain) was sequenced for a study of cytomegalovirus exposure and HLA in healthy donors (dated by TCRdb to about 2017). Regarding the research as a whole: According to an earlier analysis of 587 of the donors, some 180 million T cells yielded 117 million unique TCR beta sequences and 250 to 350 Gb of sequence data. An early release covering about 600 HLA-typed donors comprised about 320 gigabases of sequencing data and around 80 million unique TCR sequences. HLA typing covered class I and class II loci at four-digit resolution. To predict cytomegalovirus infection status, the study combined high-throughput TCR immunosequencing, statistical association of individual TCRs with disease status, and machine learning. In the later analysis, no new phenotypic data were used to find candidate immune exposures; instead, reliance was placed on TCR beta sequences and their occurrence across donors. Along with the roughly 670-subject first cohort, a separate validation cohort of some 130 different subjects was used. Roughly five DR-DQ haplotypes were handled as single units for association and clustering, since linkage in the cohort was strong. Every repertoire in the discovery cohort had been generated on one and the same sequencing platform. Typing coverage differed by locus: A, B, C, DRB1 and DQB1 were typed in about 629-640 donors, DQA1 in about 550, DPA1 in around 600, and DPB1 in around 490. Of the 350 to 450 genotyped donors, over 70% fell in the genetic ancestry cluster associated with self-reported Caucasian donors. An earlier analysis of approximately 630 of the donors applied high-throughput TCR beta sequencing to assess whether each TCR beta V gene segment acted as functional or pseudogenic. Across under 500 genotyped donors of the cohort, an average of about 240,000 unique TCR beta nucleotide sequences per donor were sequenced, and roughly 17% of those sequences were non-productive. Donor age, sex, ethnicity and CMV serostatus were compiled together with the repertoire data. In a later genetic analysis, genome-wide SNP genotypes for about three fifths of the roughly 670 donors were used, and that subset was treated as a discovery cohort. A later analysis re-analyzed previously published TCR beta repertoires from 550 to 700 donors and added high-resolution HLA genotyping to study TCR occurrence patterns. The study profiled the T cell repertoires of some 610 subjects by immunosequencing and related them to cytomegalovirus serostatus. The study aimed to test whether cataloging public T cell receptors could reveal signatures of past pathogen exposure.

Libraries came from the immunoSEQ multiplex PCR assay. The multiplex PCR relied on a mix of 60 forward primers for TCR Vbeta segments and 13 reverse primers for TCR Jbeta segments. The CDR3 region of rearranged TCR beta genes was amplified from genomic DNA with a multiplex PCR assay. The amplified TCR beta libraries were sequenced on the Illumina HiSeq System as 87-base-pair reads. The authors' analysis ran thus. In a later analysis, some 80 million unique TCR beta chains were counted across the approximately 640 repertoires, and roughly 11 million of these chains were shared by at least two donors. Raw reads were error-corrected and collapsed into unique sequences with a nearest-neighbor algorithm that merged closely related sequences to remove PCR and sequencing errors. CDR3 sequences were aligned to IMGT reference sequences to assign V, D and J gene segments. For a sequence to be retained, a match of at least six nucleotides to both a V gene segment and a J gene segment was required. Rearrangements were called productive when the CDR3 lacked stop codons and stayed in frame with V and J; all others were non-productive. CDR3 was defined according to IMGT convention as the region running from the second conserved V-encoded cysteine to the conserved J-encoded phenylalanine. The earlier analysis of some 580 of the donors excluded any sequence lacking an unambiguous match to a single V gene segment. In an earlier analysis of approximately 500 of the donors, a V segment was called functional when productive rearrangements were above 56.7%, and segregating when the standard deviation between donors exceeded 5%. A statistical classification framework was built for diagnosing cytomegalovirus status from the catalog of TCR beta chain sequences. In a later analysis, V and J genes were assigned by comparing TCR nucleotide sequences against IMGT/GENE-DB human TR gene sequences. In a later analysis, CDR3 sequences and most-parsimonious VDJ recombination scenarios were assigned using the TCRdist pipeline. A later analysis defined each TCR beta chain by its CDR3 amino acid sequence plus V-gene family, and excluded reads lacking a unique V-gene family. A later analysis removed several hundred highly shared, low-generation-probability nucleotide sequences to deal with suspected cross-contamination and a sequencing artifact. In a later analysis, a clonal expansion index for each public chain was calculated from normalized within-repertoire ranks of inferred template counts. A later analysis computed generation probabilities with a VDJ recombination model fitted to out-of-frame rearrangements, and checked the results against IGoR. A later analysis scored TCR-TCR, TCR-HLA and TCR-CMV co-occurrence with hypergeometric tests, applying a repertoire-size bias correction to TCR pairs. To estimate false discovery rates, a later analysis permuted the HLA or CMV assignments 20 times. In a later analysis, co-occurring TCRs were grouped using DBSCAN, and TCRdist sequence similarity was added for clustering within HLA-allele-positive subsets. For co-occurrence clustering, repertoires with fewer than 30,000 or more than 120,000 public chains were excluded, along with roughly five repertoires with anomalous nucleotide sharing. In TCRdb, the immuneACCESS table is reduced to in-frame sequences with V and J assigned. These tables do not hold every clone; where another copy was compared, an unresolved V gene accounts for under half, and the others remain unexplained. V, J and clone size reflect that table, while D and trimming were determined from the DNA. The sample yields 100,000 to 150,000 clones; around 83% were counted once. The biggest ten clones account for around 3% of the sample.

As concerns this clone: Its antigen has not been determined. The input lacks base qualities; no much larger clone sits a single base away.

The cohort consisted of approximately 690 healthy bone marrow donors. Cohort members were all nominally healthy when sampled, although unrecorded immune exposures were likely present. The donor tested CMV seropositive, placing the donor among the approximately 310 seropositive members of the cohort. Each donor provided a peripheral blood sample, and peripheral blood mononuclear cells were used for TCR beta sequencing. Genomic DNA was extracted from the blood cell samples with the Qiagen DNeasy Blood Extraction Kit. The study at large found these results: In a later genetic analysis, fewer N-insertions in productive TCRs were reported among donors in an Asian-associated ancestry cluster than the 666-donor mean. In a later analysis, several top co-occurrence clusters were reported to appear linked to parvovirus B19, influenza, CMV and Epstein-Barr virus. While some public TCRs were present in many individuals, most TCR sequences turned up only very rarely across donors. Strong co-occurrence of HLA alleles, especially DR and DQ, made assigning TCR associations to individual alleles difficult. The 87-base-pair reads could not distinguish some IMGT-functional V segments, including TRBV6-2 and TRBV6-3, so those segments were excluded. A further reported finding was that TCR beta sequences accurately predicted the HLA-A and HLA-B alleles for most subjects in the first cohort. Because HLA typing was missing for some donors at each locus, association tests included only the typed subset. The authors suggested that the approach could potentially be extended to other disease states and immunological phenotypes. An earlier analysis of approximately 570 of the donors showed that most TCR beta V segments appeared in productive rearrangements either about 90% or about 30% of the time, which broadly matched IMGT annotations. In a later genetic analysis, a missense DCLRE1C variant was associated with V-gene and J-gene trimming of TCR beta chains, and the association was replicated in an independent cohort. At a false discovery rate of 0.05, a later analysis linked 15,000 to 20,000 TCR beta sequences to specific HLA alleles. In a later analysis, TCR association rates were found to vary across HLA loci, with the most associated TCRs seen for DRB1 alleles and the fewest for HLA-C alleles. In vitro tests confirmed that three of the cytomegalovirus-associated TCR beta chains recognize cytomegalovirus antigens. A later analysis found that most CMV-associated TCR beta chains appeared HLA-restricted, with HLA associations seemingly driven largely by CMV exposure. The classifier was reported to diagnose cytomegalovirus status with high specificity and sensitivity in both the original and validation cohorts. The cohort was sequenced for TCR beta chains only, and without alpha or paired-chain data the features that could be detected were limited. Sequencing depth was assumed to be roughly uniform across donors in the presence/absence analyses, though that assumption may not hold. Linkage disequilibrium might explain the correlated functional status among segregating V segments, but an unknown experimental factor could not be ruled out. A cluster of highly shared sequence variants was judged likely to represent a technical artifact of the sequencing pipeline. In a later analysis, HLA-associated TCR beta chains showed more clonal expansion and lower generation probabilities than non-associated chains that were equally common. The earlier analysis of approximately 590 of the donors excluded around 17 rarely observed V segments, including chromosome 9 orphons, because counts were too low. Immune exposure information for the cohort was limited to CMV serostatus. A total of 150 to 200 TCR beta chains were listed by the study as associated with cytomegalovirus.

Based on the germline V gene (reference sequence), the CDR1 and CDR2 sequences are GTSNPN and SVGIG. The junction shows trimming of 2 bases on V and 0 bases on J, plus 8 bases between the germline ends. The CDR3, from cysteine to phenylalanine, totals 15 residues. Of the read, only the CDR3 DNA is kept; its 45 bases are in frame from base 1. This TCR was sampled from a woman between 18 and 30 years old in good health and CMV-seropositive. The rearranged segments are TRBV30 and TRBJ1-6; the D gene cannot be resolved reliably. The sample comprised PBMCs. CDR3 protein: CAWSPGSSYNSPLHF. The DNA is TGTGCCTGGAGTCCTGGCAGCTCCTATAATTCACCCCTCCACTTT.